This entry lists 20 T cell receptor beta chains sequenced from one sample in a study of shared clonotypes between healthy human individuals. Assay: immunoSEQ multiplex PCR; the TCRdb copy retains only in-frame clones and omits some. The sample lists around 500,000 clones, 65% to 85% seen once, with about 12% in the top ten. The sequenced sample consisted of PBMCs. Receptor source: a woman aged 40 to 55 in good health. Some clones in this sample may be carry-over from other donors' samples.

Concerning this clone itself: It may be a read error: a sequence one base away is much more abundant. Other DNA sequences from this sample encode an identical CDR3 as well. The V gene is TRBV19, the J gene TRBJ2-2, with D perhaps being TRBD1 or TRBD2 (5 bases each). Looked up from germline, CDR1 is LNHDA and CDR2 is SQIVND (reference sequence). This CDR3 has 16 amino acids. V lost 10 bases and J 5 bases, leaving 23 bases between the germline ends. Written as DNA, the CDR3 is TGTGCCACCCCCGGGGCGGGCCCCGGAAATACCGGGGAGCTGTTTTTT. It is translated as CATPGAGPGNTGELFF.

The V call is TRBV11-1, the J call TRBJ2-3, with D perhaps matching TRBD2 (5 bases). There are 15 residues in the CDR3. V was shortened by 8 bases and J by 2 bases, with 17 bases between the two germline ends. CDR1 is SGHAT and CDR2 is FQDESV in the germline V gene (reference sequence). This chain's CDR3 is CASGLDSRPTDTQYF. For the CDR3, the DNA is TGTGCCAGCGGTCTGGACTCCCGACCCACAGATACGCAGTATTTT.

Concerning this clone: A far larger clone is just one base off, so this is likely a read error. The missing conserved phenylalanine or tryptophan at the end of this CDR3 makes a read error likely. The chain uses TRBV29-1 and TRBJ1-5; D is unresolved. CDR3 length: 12 residues. Germline V lookup: CDR1 SQVTM, CDR2 ANQGSEA. Trimming shortened V by 4 bases and J by 7 bases, and 11 bases separated the two germline ends. CDR3 nucleotide sequence: TGCAGCGTTGTAATAGGGCAGCAGCCCCAGCATCTT. Translation: CSVVIGQQPQHL.

V usage is TRBV4-3 and J usage is TRBJ1-5; TRBD1 agrees at 7 bases. The CDR3 is made up of 15 amino acids. V shed 0 bases and J 6 bases; nucleotides not matched to a gene: 5. Germline CDR1 reads LGHNA; CDR2 reads YSLEER. Here the CDR3 DNA reads TGCGCCAGCAGCCAAGATGGGACAGTCTCTCAGCCCCAGCATTTT. This gives the protein CASSQDGTVSQPQHF.

Notes on this clone: This probably arose from a read error, given a far larger clone one base away. The final CDR3 position lacks the conserved phenylalanine or tryptophan, pointing to a likely read error. The chain couples TRBV28 to TRBJ1-5; D remains ambiguous. CDR3 length: 12 amino acids. Between the trimmed V and J ends, which lost 8 bases and 0 bases, there was a span of 5 bases. Germline CDR1 MDHEN, CDR2 SYDVKM. This chain's CDR3 is CASCVSNQPQHL. The CDR3 DNA follows: TGTGCCAGCTGTGTTAGCAATCAGCCCCAGCATCTT.

This chain uses TRBV19 with TRBJ2-3; TRBD1 agrees at 7 bases. The V and J ends lost 6 bases and 4 bases, in that order; junction bases with no gene match: 4. Germline lookup yields CDR1 LNHDA and CDR2 SQIVND (reference sequence). This CDR3 is 13 amino acids long. The CDR3 region is CASRQTGADTQYF. The CDR3 DNA is TGTGCCAGTAGGCAAACAGGGGCAGATACGCAGTATTTT.

V and J are TRBV6-1 and TRBJ1-2; D is possibly TRBD1 (6 bases). The CDR3 is 12 amino acids. From germline, CDR1 is MNHNS and CDR2 SASEGT. V was shortened by 2 bases and J by 7 bases, with 8 bases between the two germline ends. CDR3 in amino acids: CASSERTAGYTF. CDR3 nucleotides: TGTGCCAGCAGTGAACGGACAGCTGGCTACACCTTC.

The chain links TRBV7-3 to TRBJ2-1, with D possibly being TRBD2 (5 bases). Deletions cut 2 bases from V and 3 bases from J, with 14 bases between. The CDR3 consists of 16 residues. CDR1 SGHTA and CDR2 FQGTGA come from the germline V gene. CDR3 amino acids: CASSLWVGVGYNEQFF. The CDR3 nucleotides read TGTGCCAGCAGCTTATGGGTGGGAGTGGGCTACAATGAGCAGTTCTTC.

Concerning this clone itself: With only one base between it and a far larger clone, this is likely a read error. Different DNA sequences within this sample yield the same CDR3. The chain combines TRBV10-3 with TRBJ2-6; D uncertain. V lost 3 bases, J lost 2 bases, and 8 bases lay in between. The germline gives CDR1 ENHRY, CDR2 SYGVKD. This CDR3 is 15 amino acids long. The DNA of the CDR3 is TGTGCCATCAGTGATTTCGGGCCTGGGGCCAACGTCCTGACTTTC. Its translation is CAISDFGPGANVLTF.

CDR3 sequence reads: CASSLDLSGSNYGYTF. The CDR3 DNA sequence: TGTGCCAGCAGCTTGGATCTGTCCGGATCAAACTATGGCTACACCTTC. V gene TRBV5-4 combines with J gene TRBJ1-2; no clear D gene. V lost 0 bases, J lost 2 bases, and 14 bases lay in between. CDR3 length: 16 residues. CDR1 and CDR2 from the germline V gene are SGHNT and YYREEE (reference sequence).

This sequence joins TRBV4-3 and TRBJ2-7, with TRBD1 as a possible D gene (5 bases). The CDR3 sequence is 16 residues long. Germline V gives CDR1 LGHNA, CDR2 YSLEER. The V and J ends lost 0 bases and 3 bases respectively, with 15 bases between them. CDR3 bases: TGCGCCAGCAGCCAAGATTGGGGCCGGTTGGGCTACGAGCAGTACTTC. Its protein is CASSQDWGRLGYEQYF.

V is TRBV15 and J is TRBJ2-1, with 11 bases aligning to TRBD1. This CDR3 region has 15 residues. V shed 5 bases, J shed 6 bases, and the junction held 6 bases outside the gene matches. Germline V gene sequence: CDR1 LNHNV, CDR2 YYDKDF (reference sequence). DNA of the CDR3: TGTGCCACCAGCCTCGGGACAGGGGGTGGCAATGAGCAGTTCTTC. It is translated as CATSLGTGGGNEQFF.

With respect to this clone: One base away lies a much larger clone, so this may be a sequencing read error. The chain couples TRBV6-1 to TRBJ2-7, with D unclear. V was shortened by 0 bases and J by 3 bases, with 3 bases between the two germline ends. This CDR3 has 12 amino acids. Germline CDR1 is MNHNS and CDR2 is SASEGT. In DNA, the CDR3 is TGTGCCAGCAGTGAAGCCATCTACGAGCAGTACTTC. Encoded protein: CASSEAIYEQYF.

V usage is TRBV6-5 and J usage is TRBJ1-1; 7 nucleotides align to TRBD1. Trimming removed 8 bases from V and 0 bases from J; junction bases left unmatched: 3. CDR1 MNHEY and CDR2 SVGAGI come from the germline V gene. CDR3 size: 13 residues. CDR3 protein: CASGDRVNTEAFF. Written as DNA, the CDR3 is TGTGCCAGCGGCGACAGGGTGAACACTGAAGCTTTCTTT.

The table lists this clone with a count of one. The rearrangement uses TRBV28 and TRBJ1-1, with a tentative D call TRBD1 (6 bases). Germline V gene sequence: CDR1 MDHEN, CDR2 SYDVKM. V was shortened by 1 base and J by 10 bases, with 10 bases between the two germline ends. The CDR3 extends over 12 amino acids. DNA for the CDR3: TGTGCCAGCAGTTTATTAGGGGGTGTAGCTTTCTTT. This translates into CASSLLGGVAFF.

In DNA, the CDR3 is TGTGCCAGCAGTTTTCAATCTCCCTCTGGAAACACCATATATTTT. Amino acid sequence: CASSFQSPSGNTIYF. The gene calls are TRBV28 and TRBJ1-3; D remains unclear. This CDR3 is 15 amino acids long. The germline V and J ends were trimmed by 3 bases and 0 bases, with 9 bases remaining between them. Germline V lookup: CDR1 MDHEN, CDR2 SYDVKM.

The chain has TRBV18 and TRBJ2-7, with 8 nucleotides matching TRBD2. Germline assignment: CDR1 KGHSH and CDR2 LQKENI. There are 14 residues in the CDR3. V lost 8 bases and J lost 12; bases outside the gene matches: 18. The CDR3 loop is CASHLEAGVGRRYF. CDR3 in DNA: TGTGCCAGCCACCTCGAAGCGGGAGTTGGACGTAGGTACTTC. Full variable domain (missing parts from reference TRBV18 and TRBJ2-7): NAGVMQNPRHLVRRRGQEARLRCSPMKGHSHVYWYRQLPEEGLKFMVYLQKENIIDESGMPKERFSAEFPKEGPSILRIQQVVRGDSAAYFCASHLEAGVGRRYFGPGTRLTVT.

The chain has TRBV5-6 and TRBJ2-7; TRBD1 aligns across 8 bases. The CDR3 runs to 15 residues. V trimming: 4 bases; J trimming: 2 bases; junction bases outside the gene matches: 8. CDR1 is SGHDT and CDR2 is YYEEEE in the germline V gene. The DNA of the CDR3 is TGTGCCAGCAGCCCCGTGACAGGGGAGACCTACGAGCAGTACTTC. Its protein product is CASSPVTGETYEQYF.

The chain uses TRBV7-5 and TRBJ2-7; TRBD2 reflects the table's D call only, with no check against the DNA. TRBV7-5 is a documented pseudogene. This CDR3 has 13 residues. As DNA, the CDR3 is TGTGTCAGAAGCCGGGGATTGGCCTACGAGCAGTACTTC. This encodes CVRSRGLAYEQYF.

CDR3 amino acids: CASSLRLSSGSSYNEQFF. The CDR3, as DNA: TGTGCCAGCAGTTTGCGACTGTCTAGCGGGAGTTCATACAATGAGCAGTTCTTC. The gene calls are TRBV28 and TRBJ2-1; 10 bases align to TRBD2. The length of the CDR3 is 18 residues. Germline CDR1 and CDR2: MDHEN and SYDVKM. The J segment lost 4 bases and the V segment lost 3 bases, leaving 12 bases of the junction unmatched.